The 16 T cell receptor beta chains presented below share a single source sample, sequenced in a study of cytomegalovirus exposure and HLA in healthy donors. PCR primers comprised 60 Vbeta and 13 Jbeta primers. Produced via immunoSEQ multiplex PCR; TCRdb's table is partial and in-frame only. The sample has around 130,000 clones, 80% seen once. Sequences were obtained from PBMCs. The source of these receptors is a young man in good health and CMV-seronegative.

V usage is TRBV28 and J usage is TRBJ1-2; D gene uncertain. V shed 6 bases and J shed 1 base, with 9 bases lying between them. CDR1 and CDR2 from the germline V gene are MDHEN and SYDVKM. This CDR3 has 13 residues. This chain's CDR3 is CASRTTDNYGYTF. The DNA of the CDR3 is TGTGCCAGCAGGACGACTGATAACTATGGCTACACCTTC.

Points on this clone: Sequence at one end of the junction differs from germline and may be a read error. The chain links TRBV2 to TRBJ1-4; D possibly corresponds to TRBD1 (6 bases). The germline V gene encodes CDR1 SNHLY and CDR2 FYNNEI. The CDR3 runs 14 residues. CDR3 DNA sequence: TGTGCCGGCAGACAGGTGGCAACTAATGAAAAACTGTTTTTT. This codes for CAGRQVATNEKLFF.

The chain recombines TRBV29-1 with TRBJ2-3; 7 bases line up with TRBD2. With V trimmed by 2 bases and J by 2 bases, 7 bases remained unmatched. Per the germline V gene, CDR1 is SQVTM and CDR2 is ANQGSEA. The CDR3 spans 15 residues. The CDR3 here is CSVESRAGYTDTQYF. CDR3 bases: TGCAGCGTTGAATCTCGAGCGGGGTACACAGATACGCAGTATTTT.

The V gene is TRBV5-4, the J gene TRBJ2-1, with no clear D. The CDR3 is 14 amino acids. The V end lost 1 base, the J end lost 3 bases, and 8 bases lay between the germline ends. The germline V gene encodes CDR1 SGHNT and CDR2 YYREEE (reference sequence). The CDR3 nucleotides are TGTGCCAGCAGCTTGTTCAATTTCTACAATGAGCAGTTCTTC. It codes for CASSLFNFYNEQFF. The variable domain in full, with the rest retrieved from reference TRBV5-4 and TRBJ2-1, is ETGVTQSPTHLIKTRGQQVTLRCSSQSGHNTVSWYQQALGQGPQFIFQYYREEENGRGNFPPRFSGLQFPNYSSELNVNALELDDSALYLCASSLFNFYNEQFFGPGTRLTVL.

The chain links TRBV30 to TRBJ1-1; 9 nucleotides agree with TRBD1. V was clipped by 2 bases and J by 3 bases; unmatched bases: 10. The CDR3 loop spans 16 amino acids. Germline CDR1 and CDR2: GTSNPN and SVGIG (reference sequence). CDR3: CAWSSWTGAGDTEAFF. The CDR3 DNA reads as TGTGCCTGGAGTTCCTGGACAGGGGCAGGGGACACTGAAGCTTTCTTT. The full variable domain, in which reference TRBV30 and TRBJ1-1 provide the parts outside the CDR3, is SQTIHQWPATLVQPVGSPLSLECTVEGTSNPNLYWYRQAAGRGLQLLFYSVGIGQISSEVPQNLSASRPQDRQFILSSKKLLLSDSGFYLCAWSSWTGAGDTEAFFGQGTRLTVV.

The chain has TRBV18 and TRBJ2-5, with 8 bases matching TRBD1. J lost 2 bases, V lost 2 bases, and 1 base had no gene match. The CDR3 has 14 amino acids. Germline values: CDR1 KGHSH, CDR2 LQKENI. The CDR3 loop is CASSPNRGQETQYF. CDR3 nucleotides: TGTGCCAGCTCACCAAACAGGGGGCAAGAGACCCAGTACTTC.

This clone was seen only once. In DNA form, the CDR3 reads TGTGCCTGGAGCCTTATCAGGAACCACGAGCAGTACTTC. Translation: CAWSLIRNHEQYF. V and J are TRBV30 and TRBJ2-7; D not resolved. Germline V gene sequence: CDR1 GTSNPN, CDR2 SVGIG (reference sequence). Deletions cut 3 bases from V and 5 bases from J, with 14 bases between. The CDR3 length is 13 residues.

J is TRBJ2-7 and V is TRBV27, with 12 bases lining up with TRBD2. The CDR3 contains 12 residues. Trimming removed 10 bases from V and 11 bases from J; junction bases left unmatched: 9. Germline CDR1 and CDR2: MNHEY and SMNVEV (reference sequence). In DNA, the CDR3 is TGTGCCACTAGCGGGGGGGGGTCGGTAGAGTACTTC. Protein sequence: CATSGGGSVEYF.

V is TRBV7-2 and J is TRBJ2-1; 7 positions match TRBD2. The V gene's germline CDR1 is SGHTA and CDR2 FQGNSA. The V and J ends lost 6 bases and 4 bases, in that order; junction bases with no gene match: 9. The CDR3 sequence is 15 residues long. Written as DNA, the CDR3 is TGTGCCAGCAGTCTGACGGGCGGGGGTTACAATGAGCAGTTCTTC. Amino acids: CASSLTGGGYNEQFF.

This chain uses TRBV28 with TRBJ1-2; D possibly corresponds to TRBD1 (6 bases). V was clipped by 8 bases and J by 8 bases, with 12 bases between them. Germline V gene sequence: CDR1 MDHEN, CDR2 SYDVKM. The CDR3 has 11 residues. The CDR3 region has the DNA TGTGCCAGCGTTGGGGGCGTAGGCTACACCTTC. Translating it yields CASVGGVGYTF.

V is TRBV18 and J is TRBJ2-1, with 10 bases that match TRBD1. The CDR3 extends over 13 amino acids. The germline V gene encodes CDR1 KGHSH and CDR2 LQKENI. J lost 8 bases, V lost 4 bases, and 2 bases had no gene match. CDR3 DNA sequence: TGTGCCAGCTCACAGGGGACAGGGGATGAGCAGTTCTTC. Translating it yields CASSQGTGDEQFF.

In this sample, this clone turned up a few times. The chain has TRBV19 and TRBJ1-1, with TRBD1 matching over 7 bases. CDR1 LNHDA and CDR2 SQIVND come from the germline V gene (reference sequence). The CDR3 consists of 16 residues. Trimming removed 7 bases from V and 6 bases from J; junction bases left unmatched: 17. CDR3 DNA sequence: TGTGCCAGTAAACTCCTTCCACAGGGGAGTAGTGCTGAAGCTTTCTTT. Encoded protein: CASKLLPQGSSAEAFF.

This clone was recorded once. CDR3 protein: CASRQYSGRDYEQYF. The CDR3 nucleotides are TGTGCCAGTAGACAATACTCCGGGAGGGACTACGAGCAGTACTTC. The V call is TRBV19, the J call TRBJ2-7; 8 bases fit TRBD2. The ends lost 6 bases at V and 3 bases at J; junction bases unmatched: 10. The length of the CDR3 is 15 residues. CDR1 LNHDA and CDR2 SQIVND come from the germline V gene (reference sequence).

V is TRBV18 and J is TRBJ1-6; D gene uncertain. Trimming cost V 4 bases and J 13 bases, with 17 bases left between them. The CDR3 loop spans 14 amino acids. The germline V gene has CDR1 KGHSH and CDR2 LQKENI. The CDR3 here is CASSRAADFAPLHF. CDR3 sequence (DNA): TGTGCCAGCTCACGCGCCGCAGACTTTGCCCCCCTCCACTTT.

In regard to this clone: At one end, the junction sequence differs from germline, possibly due to a read error. V and J are TRBV7-2 and TRBJ2-4; TRBD2 is a possible D gene (5 bases). The V gene's germline CDR1 is SGHTA and CDR2 FQGNSA. The length of the CDR3 is 14 residues. The CDR3 bases are TGTGCCAGCAGCCCCATGGCGGGTAAAAACAGTCAGTACTTC. It yields the protein CASSPMAGKNSQYF. Drawing the rest from reference TRBV7-2 and TRBJ2-4, the complete variable domain is GAGVSQSPSNKVTEKGKDVELRCDPISGHTALYWYRQSLGQGLEFLIYFQGNSAPDKSGLPSDRFSAERTGGSVSTLTIQRTQQEDSAVYLCASSPMAGKNSQYFGAGTRLSVL.

This clone was detected only a few times. V gene TRBV28 combines with J gene TRBJ1-5; 7 positions agree with TRBD1. V shed 3 bases and J 7 bases; nucleotides not matched to a gene: 9. The CDR3 runs to 15 residues. CDR1 and CDR2 (germline): MDHEN, SYDVKM. CDR3 region: CASSFRAGGRQPQHF. Here the CDR3 DNA reads TGTGCCAGCAGTTTTCGGGCAGGGGGAAGGCAGCCCCAGCATTTT.